The clone carrying this T cell receptor (beta chain) was detected a few times. The entry originates in a study of early T cells in non-severe SARS-CoV-2 infection. Looked up from germline, CDR1 is SGHRS and CDR2 is YFSETQ. The V gene lost 5 bases and the J gene lost 0 bases, with 6 bases spanning the gap. The CDR3 spans 13 residues. The TCR library protocol was used to attach unique molecular identifiers. These identifiers were attached to individual cDNA molecules. MiXCR, run by TCRdb on the 5' RACE reads, gives a single entry per CDR3 protein. The table records about 76,000 distinct CDR3 sequences, around 15% of them present only once.

V and J are TRBV5-1 and TRBJ1-5, with unresolved D. The source of this sequence is an adult who was a healthcare worker with PCR-confirmed SARS-CoV-2 infection or an uninfected control (not recorded which). The sample consisted of whole blood. The CDR3 loop is CASRRFSNQPQHF. CDR3 in DNA: TGCGCCAGCAGAAGGTTTAGCAATCAGCCCCAGCATTTT.